Ten or more counts support the clone carrying this T cell receptor (beta chain). This entry is derived from a study of T-cell memory formation after mild COVID-19. The CDR3 sequence is 13 residues long. CDR1 is SQVTM and CDR2 is ANQGSEA in the germline V gene. The V gene lost 6 bases and the J gene lost 9 bases, with 18 bases spanning the gap. TCRdb reprocessed the 5' RACE reads via MiXCR and lists one record per CDR3 protein. The sample has about 110,000 distinct CDR3 sequences, 18% seen once. The TCR comes from a young man who had mild COVID-19 (a few samples of this study predate the infection). Cell type and time point are not known. This sequence joins TRBV29-1 and TRBJ2-1; D is perhaps TRBD1 (6 bases). Sample: PBMCs or a T cell subset sorted from them (not recorded which). CDR3 residues: CSVPRDTSGEQFF. In DNA, the CDR3 is TGCAGCGTACCCCGGGACACCTCGGGTGAGCAGTTCTTC.